The rows below give T cell receptor beta chains drawn from one sample of a study of monozygotic twins with cystic fibrosis. Profiling relied on immunoSEQ multiplex PCR, and the TCRdb table lists in-frame clones only, not all of them. The table shows around 25,000 clones, with roughly 96% occurring only once. Sequencing input: blood. The source is a girl aged 2 to 10 with cystic fibrosis. The CDR3 runs from the conserved cysteine through the conserved F or W. A D gene is named only where the DNA matches it firmly. Where a row states a size, it is once, few, many or the class of an expanded clone; other rows omit it.

cdr3_nt,cdr3_aa,j_call,clone_size,cdr3_length,v_call,d_call
TGTGCCAGCAGTCTTTCCCCCGAGCGGAGCTCCTACAATGAGCAGTTCTTC,CASSLSPERSSYNEQFF,TRBJ2-1,once,17,TRBV5-4,-
TGTGCCAGCAGGATAGGACTAGCATCCGGGGAGCTGTTTTTT,CASRIGLASGELFF,TRBJ2-2,-,14,TRBV2,TRBD2
TGTGCCAGCTCACCACCGTCGACTAGCGGATACGAGCAGTACTTC,CASSPPSTSGYEQYF,TRBJ2-7,-,15,TRBV18,TRBD2
TGTGCCAGCAGCGTGGGGACAGTCGGCGAGCAGTACTTC,CASSVGTVGEQYF,TRBJ2-7,-,13,TRBV9,TRBD1
TGTGCCAGCAGTTTTCAGGGTGGGGGGCGCGGTATTGGCTACACCTTC,CASSFQGGGRGIGYTF,TRBJ1-2,once,16,TRBV27,-
TGTGCCAGCACCGCCATCGGTAGCGGGCATAACGAGCAGTACTTC,CASTAIGSGHNEQYF,TRBJ2-7,-,15,TRBV25-1,TRBD2
TGTGCCAGCAGCGCACATTTAGCGGGGGGGCAAGAGACCCAGTACTTC,CASSAHLAGGQETQYF,TRBJ2-5,-,16,TRBV9,TRBD2
TGCGCCAGCAGTCATCTGGGCCAGGACACCCGCACAGATACGCAGTATTTT,CASSHLGQDTRTDTQYF,TRBJ2-3,-,17,TRBV23-1,-
TGTGCCAGCAGTATTGGAGGGGTGCAGTACTTC,CASSIGGVQYF,TRBJ2-7,once,11,TRBV6-5,-
TGTGCCAGCAGCTCCCAGGGGTCTGGAAACACCATATATTTT,CASSSQGSGNTIYF,TRBJ1-3,-,14,TRBV6-1,-
TGTGCCAGCAGCCTCGAGATCCAGTACTTC,CASSLEIQYF,TRBJ2-5,-,10,TRBV7-9,-
TGTGCCAGTAGTCCCGGGACTAGCGTTCAAGAGACCCAGTACTTC,CASSPGTSVQETQYF,TRBJ2-5,-,15,TRBV19,TRBD2
TGCGCCAGCAGCACGCGGGAAGACGAGCAGTTCTTC,CASSTREDEQFF,TRBJ2-1,-,12,TRBV4-1,-
TGTGCCAGCTCACCTCTTTCTCGGTATTCGTTAGCATACGAGCAGTACTTC,CASSPLSRYSLAYEQYF,TRBJ2-7,-,17,TRBV18,-
TGTGCCAGCAGCGCGGGGAGAGGGGGGTTGAACGAGCAGTACTTC,CASSAGRGGLNEQYF,TRBJ2-7,once,15,TRBV5-5,-
TGCGCCAGCAGCTCCCCCCCGGAAGATACGCAGTATTTT,CASSSPPEDTQYF,TRBJ2-3,-,13,TRBV5-1,-
TGTGCCAGCAGCCGAGGGGGGAACACTGAAGCTTTCTTT,CASSRGGNTEAFF,TRBJ1-1,-,13,TRBV5-4,-
TGTGCCTGGAGTCAACTAGCGGGAAGGGGCCCGGGTGAGCAGTTCTTC,CAWSQLAGRGPGEQFF,TRBJ2-1,-,16,TRBV30,TRBD2
TGTGCCAGCAGCCCGGTCCCAGAGACCCAGTACTTC,CASSPVPETQYF,TRBJ2-5,-,12,TRBV7-9,-
TGCGCCAGCAGCTTCGCCTCCGGGACAGACGGAAACACCATATATTTT,CASSFASGTDGNTIYF,TRBJ1-3,-,16,TRBV5-1,TRBD1